This TCR beta chain was profiled in a study of CD8+ T cells in alopecia areata. Study background: The study gave treated patients oral tofacitinib at 5 to 10 mg twice daily.

The germline V and J ends were trimmed by 1 base and 0 bases, with 10 bases remaining between them. CDR1 and CDR2 (germline): GTSNPN, SVGIG (reference sequence). The CDR3 runs to 14 residues. cDNA serving as the sequencing template came from extracted, reverse transcribed RNA. Clones were read by immunoSEQ multiplex PCR, and TCRdb kept only the in-frame ones, dropping some. The sample shows around 140,000 clones, roughly half of them seen only once. This sequence joins TRBV30 and TRBJ2-7, with no clear D. The input for sequencing was CD4+ T cells sorted from blood, taken at week 0. The receptor comes from a human donor with alopecia areata. The CDR3 coding sequence is TGTGCCTGGAGTGGACCGCTAAGCTCCTACGAGCAGTACTTC. The encoded protein is CAWSGPLSSYEQYF.